The rows below give T cell receptor beta chains drawn from one sample of a study of blood T cells in healthy people across ages. TCRdb redid the calling of the 5' RACE reads with MiXCR, one entry per CDR3 protein. The table shows about 1,600,000 distinct CDR3 sequences, with about 43% occurring only once. The sample comprised blood. The receptors were sampled from a woman under 30 in good health. Each CDR3 is given with its conserved first and last residue. The D gene is left open where the match is weak. Expanded clones are given a class, and other clones once, few, many or no size at all.

TRBJ2-5 | TRBD2 | TRBV24-1 | - | CATSDLPLAKTQYF | TGTGCCACCAGTGATTTGCCACTAGCGAAGACCCAGTACTTC
TRBJ2-3 | - | TRBV7-2 | - | CASSSRTGESTDTQYF | TGTGCCAGCAGCTCCAGGACGGGTGAGAGCACAGATACGCAGTATTTT
TRBJ2-1 | TRBD1 | TRBV5-6 | - | CASKPGQGVYEQFF | TGTGCCAGCAAGCCGGGACAGGGGGTCTATGAGCAGTTCTTC
TRBJ1-1 | - | TRBV20-1 | few | CSARWGGITEAFF | TGCAGTGCTAGATGGGGGGGCATCACTGAAGCTTTCTTT
TRBJ2-5 | - | TRBV3-1 | few | CASSQKGETQYF | TGTGCCAGCAGCCAGAAGGGGGAGACCCAGTACTTC
TRBJ2-3 | - | TRBV4-1 | - | CASSQPGSDTQYF | TGCGCCAGCAGCCAGCCAGGGTCAGATACGCAGTATTTT
TRBJ1-1 | - | TRBV5-1 | - | CASSKEMNTEAFF | TGCGCCAGCAGCAAAGAGATGAACACTGAAGCTTTCTTT
TRBJ1-1 | TRBD1 | TRBV5-1 | few | CASSPGQGPPENTEAFF | TGCGCCAGCAGCCCCGGACAGGGGCCTCCCGAGAACACTGAAGCTTTCTTT
TRBJ1-1 | - | TRBV10-3 | - | CAISPSLGGNGTEAFF | TGTGCCATCAGTCCCTCCCTAGGGGGGAACGGGACTGAAGCTTTCTTT
TRBJ2-5 | - | TRBV29-1 | few | CSVGRLAETQYF | TGCAGCGTTGGGCGGCTAGCCGAGACCCAGTACTTC
TRBJ1-1 | TRBD1 | TRBV10-3 | - | CAISKGDRASTEAFF | TGTGCCATCAGTAAGGGGGACAGGGCGAGCACTGAAGCTTTCTTT
TRBJ2-4 | TRBD2 | TRBV4-2 | - | CAGSQGSGVNIQYF | TGTGCCGGCAGCCAGGGAAGCGGGGTTAACATTCAGTACTTC
TRBJ2-7 | TRBD2 | TRBV29-1 | few | CSVEDPLRESSYEQYF | TGCAGCGTTGAAGACCCTTTGCGGGAGTCTTCCTACGAGCAGTACTTC
TRBJ2-2 | - | TRBV7-9 | once | CATAETPNTGELFF | TGTGCCACCGCGGAGACCCCGAACACCGGGGAGCTGTTTTTT
TRBJ2-7 | - | TRBV2 | - | CASREEQGTEQYF | TGTGCCAGCAGGGAGGAACAGGGTACCGAGCAGTACTTC
TRBJ2-1 | - | TRBV11-2 | - | CASSLDRVRLNSYNEQFF | TGTGCCAGCAGCTTAGATCGGGTTAGGTTGAACTCCTACAATGAGCAGTTCTTC
TRBJ2-7 | TRBD1 | TRBV29-1 | few | CSVSGTAGPGLQSSYEQYF | TGCAGCGTTTCCGGGACAGCAGGTCCCGGGCTACAGAGCTCCTACGAGCAGTACTTC
TRBJ2-1 | TRBD2 | TRBV7-2 | - | CASSRDTSGGANEQFF | TGTGCCAGCAGCCGCGATACTAGCGGGGGGGCGAATGAGCAGTTCTTC
TRBJ2-3 | - | TRBV20-1 | - | CSARPPIADTQYF | TGCAGTGCTAGGCCCCCCATAGCGGATACGCAGTATTTT
TRBJ2-7 | TRBD1 | TRBV7-9 | - | CASSAKGALYEQYF | TGTGCCAGCAGCGCCAAGGGGGCTCTCTACGAGCAGTACTTC
TRBJ2-7 | - | TRBV20-1 | once | CSARFSPSGPAYEQYF | TGCAGTGCTAGATTCTCCCCCTCAGGGCCCGCCTACGAGCAGTACTTC
TRBJ2-2 | TRBD1 | TRBV30 | - | CAWVAGTANTGELFF | TGTGCCTGGGTAGCCGGGACAGCGAACACCGGGGAGCTGTTTTTT
TRBJ2-7 | - | TRBV6-2/TRBV6-3 | - | CASSRPGLEQYF | TGTGCCAGCAGTCGGCCAGGCTTAGAGCAGTACTTC
TRBJ2-3 | - | TRBV15 | few | CATQGGRYSDTQYF | TGTGCCACCCAAGGGGGGCGGTACTCAGATACGCAGTATTTT
TRBJ2-1 | - | TRBV12-5 | - | CASGLSGRNEQFF | TGTGCTAGTGGTTTGAGTGGGAGGAATGAGCAGTTCTTC
TRBJ1-2 | TRBD1 | TRBV28 | few | CASTPDRTAYYGYTF | TGTGCCAGCACTCCGGACAGGACGGCGTACTATGGCTACACCTTC
TRBJ1-2 | TRBD1 | TRBV5-1 | - | CASSLGQGAPTNYGYTF | TGCGCCAGCAGCTTGGGACAGGGGGCGCCGACTAACTATGGCTACACCTTC
TRBJ2-5 | - | TRBV20-1 | few | CSARGRQQETQYF | TGCAGTGCTAGAGGAAGACAGCAAGAGACCCAGTACTTC
TRBJ2-5 | - | TRBV20-1 | many | CSATDIYQETQYF | TGCAGTGCTACAGACATCTACCAAGAGACCCAGTACTTC
TRBJ1-5 | - | TRBV2 | - | CASSDQGGQPQHF | TGTGCCAGCAGTGACCAGGGTGGGCAGCCCCAGCATTTT
TRBJ1-2 | - | TRBV20-1 | - | CSAPPGRLNYGYTF | TGCAGTGCTCCACCGGGACGGCTAAACTATGGCTACACCTTC
TRBJ2-3 | TRBD2 | TRBV15 | - | CATQREGDTQYF | TGTGCCACCCAGCGGGAGGGAGATACGCAGTATTTT
TRBJ1-5 | - | TRBV5-1 | - | CASSLGTGRAQPQHF | TGCGCCAGCAGCTTGGGAACAGGGAGGGCTCAGCCCCAGCATTTT